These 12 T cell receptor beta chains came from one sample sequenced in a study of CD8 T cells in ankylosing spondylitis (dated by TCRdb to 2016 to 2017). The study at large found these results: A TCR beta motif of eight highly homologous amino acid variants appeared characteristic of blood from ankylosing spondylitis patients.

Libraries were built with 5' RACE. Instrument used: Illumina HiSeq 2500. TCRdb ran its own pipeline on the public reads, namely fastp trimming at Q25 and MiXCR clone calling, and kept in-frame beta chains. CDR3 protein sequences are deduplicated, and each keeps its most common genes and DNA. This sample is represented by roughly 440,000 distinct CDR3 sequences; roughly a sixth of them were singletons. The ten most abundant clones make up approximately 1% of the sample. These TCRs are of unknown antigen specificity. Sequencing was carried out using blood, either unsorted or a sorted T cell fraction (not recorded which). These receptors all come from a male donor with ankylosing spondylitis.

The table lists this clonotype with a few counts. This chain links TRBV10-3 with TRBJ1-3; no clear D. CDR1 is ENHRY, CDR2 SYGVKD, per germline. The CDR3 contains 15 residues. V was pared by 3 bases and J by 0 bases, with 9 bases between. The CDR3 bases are TGTGCCATCAGTGAAGGAGTAAACTCTGGAAACACCATATATTTT. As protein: CAISEGVNSGNTIYF.

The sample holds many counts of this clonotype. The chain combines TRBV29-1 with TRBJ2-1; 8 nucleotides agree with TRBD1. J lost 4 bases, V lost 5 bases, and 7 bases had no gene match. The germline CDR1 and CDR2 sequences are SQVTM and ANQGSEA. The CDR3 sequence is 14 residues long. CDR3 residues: CSVSGGFVYNEQFF. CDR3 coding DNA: TGCAGCGTTTCAGGGGGCTTCGTTTACAATGAGCAGTTCTTC.

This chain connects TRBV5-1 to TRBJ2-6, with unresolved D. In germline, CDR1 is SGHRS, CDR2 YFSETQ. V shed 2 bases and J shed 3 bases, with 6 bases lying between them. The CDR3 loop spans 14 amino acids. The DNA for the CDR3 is TGCGCCAGCAGCTTTGATATTGGGGCCAACGTCCTGACTTTC. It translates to CASSFDIGANVLTF.

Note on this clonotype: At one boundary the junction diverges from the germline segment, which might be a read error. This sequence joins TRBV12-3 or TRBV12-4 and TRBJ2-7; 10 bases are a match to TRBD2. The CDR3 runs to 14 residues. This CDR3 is CASSIAGGGHEQYF. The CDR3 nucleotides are TGTGCCAGCAGTATAGCGGGAGGAGGTCACGAGCAGTACTTC.

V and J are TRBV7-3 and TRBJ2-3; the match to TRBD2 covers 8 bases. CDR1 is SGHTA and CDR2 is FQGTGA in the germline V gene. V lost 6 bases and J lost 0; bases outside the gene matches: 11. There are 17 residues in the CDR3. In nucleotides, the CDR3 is TGTGCCAGCAGTACAGGACTAGCACCCTTGAGCACAGATACGCAGTATTTT. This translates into CASSTGLAPLSTDTQYF.

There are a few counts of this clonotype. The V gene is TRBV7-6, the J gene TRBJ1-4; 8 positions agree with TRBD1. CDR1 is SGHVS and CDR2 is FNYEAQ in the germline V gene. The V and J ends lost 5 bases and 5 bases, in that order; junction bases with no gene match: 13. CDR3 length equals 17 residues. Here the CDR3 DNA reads TGTGCCAGCAGCCCCTTTGTGGGCCAGGGGGCGAATGAAAAACTGTTTTTT. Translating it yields CASSPFVGQGANEKLFF. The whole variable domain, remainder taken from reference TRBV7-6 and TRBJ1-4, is GAGVSQSPRYKVTKRGQDVALRCDPISGHVSLYWYRQALGQGPEFLTYFNYEAQQDKSGLPNDRFSAERPEGSISTLTIQRTEQRDSAMYRCASSPFVGQGANEKLFFGSGTQLSVL.

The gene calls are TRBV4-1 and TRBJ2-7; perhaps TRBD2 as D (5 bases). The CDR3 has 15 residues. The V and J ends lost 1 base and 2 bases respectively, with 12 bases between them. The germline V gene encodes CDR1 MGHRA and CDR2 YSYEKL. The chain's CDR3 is CASSQVLSGPYEQYF. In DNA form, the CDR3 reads TGCGCCAGCAGCCAAGTCTTGAGCGGCCCCTACGAGCAGTACTTC.

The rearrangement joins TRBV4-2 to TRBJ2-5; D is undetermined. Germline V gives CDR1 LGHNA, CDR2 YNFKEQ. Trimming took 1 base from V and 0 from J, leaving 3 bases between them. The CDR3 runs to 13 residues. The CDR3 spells CASSQGYQETQYF. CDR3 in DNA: TGTGCCAGCAGCCAAGGATACCAAGAGACCCAGTACTTC.

The CDR3 protein is CASSPPRPGGLAAETQYF. DNA of the CDR3: TGTGCCAGCAGCCCCCCCAGGCCTGGTGGCCTAGCTGCGGAGACCCAGTACTTC. The chain has TRBV3-1 and TRBJ2-5; possibly TRBD2 for D (5 bases). Trimming took off 4 bases at V and 5 bases at J, with 26 bases between the two ends. Germline CDR1 reads LGHDT; CDR2 reads YNNKEL (reference sequence). The CDR3 loop spans 18 amino acids.

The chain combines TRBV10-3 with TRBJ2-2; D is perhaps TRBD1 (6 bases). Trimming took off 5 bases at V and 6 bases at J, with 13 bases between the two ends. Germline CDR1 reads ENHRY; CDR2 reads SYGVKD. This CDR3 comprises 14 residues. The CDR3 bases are TGTGCCATCAGTCCCACAGGGACGGCCGGGGAGCTGTTTTTT. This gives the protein CAISPTGTAGELFF.

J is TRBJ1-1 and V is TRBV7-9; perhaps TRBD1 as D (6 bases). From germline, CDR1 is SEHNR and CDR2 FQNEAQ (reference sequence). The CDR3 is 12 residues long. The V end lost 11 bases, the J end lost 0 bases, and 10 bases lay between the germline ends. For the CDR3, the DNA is TGTGCCTCCGGGGGCATGAACACTGAAGCTTTCTTT. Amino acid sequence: CASGGMNTEAFF.

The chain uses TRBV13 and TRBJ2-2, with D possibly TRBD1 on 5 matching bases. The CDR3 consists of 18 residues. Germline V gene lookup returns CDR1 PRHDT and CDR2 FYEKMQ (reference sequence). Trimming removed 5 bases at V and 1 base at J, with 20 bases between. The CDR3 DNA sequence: TGTGCCAGCAGCCCAAAGCCCCGGACAATCAGGAACACCGGGGAGCTGTTTTTT. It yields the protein CASSPKPRTIRNTGELFF.